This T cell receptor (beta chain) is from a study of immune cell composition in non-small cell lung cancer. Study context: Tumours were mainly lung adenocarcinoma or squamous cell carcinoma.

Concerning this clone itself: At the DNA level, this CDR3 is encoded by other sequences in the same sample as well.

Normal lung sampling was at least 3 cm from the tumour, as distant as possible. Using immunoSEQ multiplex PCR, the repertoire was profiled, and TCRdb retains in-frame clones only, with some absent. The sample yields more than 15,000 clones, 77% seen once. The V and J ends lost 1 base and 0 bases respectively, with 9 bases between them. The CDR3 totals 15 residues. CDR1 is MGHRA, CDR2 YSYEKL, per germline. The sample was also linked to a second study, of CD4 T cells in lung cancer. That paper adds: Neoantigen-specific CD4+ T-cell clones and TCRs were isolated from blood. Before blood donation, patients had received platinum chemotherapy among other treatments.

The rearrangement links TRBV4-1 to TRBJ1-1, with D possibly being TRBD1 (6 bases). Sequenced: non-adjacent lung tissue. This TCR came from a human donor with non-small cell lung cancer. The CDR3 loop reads CASSQGTDMNTEAFF. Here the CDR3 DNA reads TGCGCCAGCAGCCAAGGGACAGACATGAACACTGAAGCTTTCTTT.